This T cell receptor (beta chain) comes out of a study of blood T cell repertoires in COVID-19. Germline-derived CDR1 and CDR2 are LNHDA and SQIVND (reference sequence). CDR3 length: 12 amino acids. Between the trimmed V and J ends, which lost 8 bases and 0 bases, there was a span of 5 bases. Produced via immunoSEQ multiplex PCR; TCRdb's table is partial and in-frame only. The sample includes roughly 300,000 clones, around 87% seen only once; the top ten take about 8%. V and J are TRBV19 and TRBJ1-3; D not resolved. The TCR originated in a woman in her 50s who had recovered from COVID-19. The sequencing input was peripheral blood. This CDR3 is CASSFSGNTIYF. The CDR3 DNA reads as TGTGCCAGTTCCTTCTCTGGAAACACCATATATTTT.